The 17 T cell receptor beta chains reported below all come from one sample, sequenced in a study of beta chain features in type 1 diabetes (dated by TCRdb to 2016 to 2019). The method was the immunoSEQ multiplex PCR assay. All of the isolated RNA was reverse transcribed with the High Capacity cDNA Reverse Transcription Kit, so expressed TCRB transcripts were sequenced. In TCRdb, the immuneACCESS table is reduced to in-frame sequences with V and J assigned. These tables do not hold every clone; where another copy was compared, an unresolved V gene accounts for under half, and the others remain unexplained. For this sample the table gives roughly 610,000 clones, of which 15% to 18% were detected only once. The leading ten clones occupy about 0.097% of the sample. Source material: naive CD4+ T cells from blood. Taken with the paper, the label for cell subset or site translates to: true naive CD4+ T cells. Source of these receptors: a man aged 18 to 29 in good health.

V is TRBV7-2 and J is TRBJ2-7, with 7 bases lining up with TRBD1. V shed 5 bases and J 2 bases; nucleotides not matched to a gene: 9. The CDR3 covers 15 residues. Germline CDR1 SGHTA, CDR2 FQGNSA. The CDR3 here is CASSQGRTGPYEQYF. CDR3 bases: TGTGCCAGCAGCCAAGGACGGACAGGCCCCTACGAGCAGTACTTC.

The chain links TRBV4-1 to TRBJ2-2; 8 bases map to TRBD1. Germline CDR1 is MGHRA and CDR2 is YSYEKL. Losses at the gene ends were 4 bases for V and 5 bases for J; bases not matched to a gene: 6. CDR3 size: 15 residues. This chain's CDR3 is CASSRPGTGTGELFF. CDR3 coding DNA: TGCGCCAGCAGCCGCCCCGGGACAGGAACCGGGGAGCTGTTTTTT.

V and J are TRBV21-1 and TRBJ1-3. TRBV21-1 is described as a pseudogene. The CDR3 length is 18 residues. Here the CDR3 DNA reads TGTGCCAGCAGCAAAGCGTCGGGGGGCGCTAAAACTGGAAACACCATATATTTT. Amino acids: CASSKASGGAKTGNTIYF.

This clone was found a few times. The gene calls are TRBV7-3 and TRBJ1-1, with a possible D match to TRBD1 (5 bases). This CDR3 spans 14 amino acids. CDR1 is SGHTA, CDR2 FQGTGA, per germline. Trimming pared 3 bases from V and 4 bases from J, leaving 12 bases between. CDR3 loop: CASSFQGGSTEAFF. The DNA of the CDR3 is TGTGCCAGCAGCTTTCAGGGCGGGTCCACTGAAGCTTTCTTT.

This clone was found a few times. This chain joins TRBV12-5 and TRBJ2-7; the match to TRBD2 covers 8 bases. The CDR3 sequence is 16 residues long. Trimming took 0 bases from V and 6 from J; bases not matched to a gene: 10. The germline V gene encodes CDR1 LGHNT and CDR2 FRNRAP. CDR3 amino acids: CASGLVLASGSSEQYF. For the CDR3, the DNA is TGTGCTAGTGGTTTGGTACTCGCTAGCGGGTCCAGCGAGCAGTACTTC.

V gene TRBV19 combines with J gene TRBJ2-2; D is perhaps TRBD1 or TRBD2 (7 bases each). The CDR3 contains 12 residues. Germline V CDR1 and CDR2: LNHDA, SQIVND (reference sequence). The V and J ends lost 10 bases and 10 bases respectively, with 16 bases between them. This chain's CDR3 is CATQGRGVELFF. Here the CDR3 DNA reads TGTGCCACACAGGGGAGGGGCGTGGAGCTGTTTTTT.

This clone turned up a few times. The rearrangement links TRBV28 to TRBJ1-5; D possibly corresponds to TRBD1 (5 bases). Looked up from germline, CDR1 is MDHEN and CDR2 is SYDVKM. The CDR3 extends over 15 amino acids. Trimming pared 5 bases from V and 2 bases from J, leaving 13 bases between. The CDR3 is CASSLGGLGNQPQHF. The CDR3 coding sequence is TGTGCCAGCAGTCTGGGGGGATTGGGCAATCAGCCCCAGCATTTT. Using reference TRBV28 and TRBJ1-5 for the parts outside the CDR3, the full variable domain is DVKVTQSSRYLVKRTGEKVFLECVQDMDHENMFWYRQDPGLGLRLIYFSYDVKMKEKGDIPEGYSVSREKKERFSLILESASTNQTSMYLCASSLGGLGNQPQHFGDGTRLSIL.

The V call is TRBV7-2, the J call TRBJ2-1; D is possibly TRBD1 (6 bases). The CDR3 extends over 18 amino acids. Trimming stripped 4 bases from V and 0 bases from J, with 19 bases between. Germline loops: CDR1 SGHTA, CDR2 FQGNSA. The CDR3 DNA reads as TGTGCCAGCAGCTCCCCGCGAGGTCAGGGGATCTCCTACAATGAGCAGTTCTTC. It codes for CASSSPRGQGISYNEQFF. Full variable domain (outside the CDR3, taken from reference TRBV7-2 and TRBJ2-1): GAGVSQSPSNKVTEKGKDVELRCDPISGHTALYWYRQSLGQGLEFLIYFQGNSAPDKSGLPSDRFSAERTGGSVSTLTIQRTQQEDSAVYLCASSSPRGQGISYNEQFFGPGTRLTVL.

The genes are TRBV9 and TRBJ1-5; maybe TRBD1 (6 bases). The CDR3 spans 15 residues. V was shortened by 0 bases and J by 8 bases, with 15 bases between the two germline ends. Germline-derived CDR1 and CDR2 are SGDLS and YYNGEE. The CDR3 region has the DNA TGTGCCAGCAGCGTAGAACCGGGGGCAGTGGAGCCCCAGCATTTT. Its protein is CASSVEPGAVEPQHF.

J is TRBJ2-3 and V is TRBV5-6; D uncertain. V was trimmed by 0 bases and J by 2 bases, leaving 10 bases between them. CDR1 SGHDT and CDR2 YYEEEE come from the germline V gene. The CDR3 is 15 residues long. The CDR3 DNA is TGTGCCAGCAGCTTGGTTGGGGTTTCCACAGATACGCAGTATTTT. Its protein is CASSLVGVSTDTQYF.

CDR3 residues: CASSFYRDRGSYEQYF. The CDR3 nucleotides are TGTGCCAGCAGTTTCTACCGGGACAGGGGTTCCTACGAGCAGTACTTC. The chain joins TRBV27 to TRBJ2-7, with 10 nucleotides matching TRBD1. J gave up 1 base and V 3 bases, and 6 bases lay outside the gene matches. CDR1 and CDR2 (germline): MNHEY, SMNVEV (reference sequence). The CDR3 has 16 residues.

This clone was counted only a few times. The chain recombines TRBV7-9 with TRBJ2-1, with D hard to call. The CDR3 sequence is 11 residues long. Germline lookup yields CDR1 SEHNR and CDR2 FQNEAQ (reference sequence). The V and J ends lost 3 bases and 10 bases respectively, with 7 bases between them. CDR3 in amino acids: CASSFFPEQFF. CDR3 nucleotide sequence: TGTGCCAGCAGCTTTTTCCCAGAGCAGTTCTTC.

V usage is TRBV11-1 and J usage is TRBJ1-1; D unresolved. The CDR3 consists of 18 residues. The germline gives CDR1 SGHAT, CDR2 FQDESV (reference sequence). Trimming took off 2 bases at V and 0 bases at J, with 19 bases between the two ends. The CDR3 nucleotides read TGTGCCAGCAGCTTACTCTATCCCTTAACAGCTTTGAACACTGAAGCTTTCTTT. Protein product: CASSLLYPLTALNTEAFF. The whole variable domain, filled in from reference TRBV11-1 and TRBJ1-1, reads EAEVAQSPRYKITEKSQAVAFWCDPISGHATLYWYRQILGQGPELLVQFQDESVVDDSQLPKDRFSAERLKGVDSTLKIQPAELGDSAMYLCASSLLYPLTALNTEAFFGQGTRLTVV.

The chain has TRBV5-1 and TRBJ2-3; tentative D call: TRBD1 (7 bases). This CDR3 has 16 residues. Trimming stripped 5 bases from V and 0 bases from J, with 16 bases between. Germline V gene lookup returns CDR1 SGHRS and CDR2 YFSETQ. This CDR3 reads CASSLRTGGSTDTQYF. DNA for the CDR3: TGCGCCAGCAGTTTGAGGACAGGAGGGAGCACAGATACGCAGTATTTT.

This clone was picked up many times. This chain links TRBV10-3 with TRBJ2-7; D remains unclear. The V end lost 5 bases, the J end lost 2 bases, and 4 bases lay between the germline ends. The CDR3 runs 11 residues. The germline gives CDR1 ENHRY, CDR2 SYGVKD. The CDR3 sequence is CAISTTYEQYF. As DNA, the CDR3 is TGTGCCATCAGTACAACCTACGAGCAGTACTTC.

In its sample, this clone was seen a few times. The chain employs TRBV11-2 and TRBJ2-5, with 7 bases lining up with TRBD2. The CDR3 spans 14 residues. In germline, CDR1 is SGHAT, CDR2 FQNNGV. Losses at the gene ends were 2 bases for V and 7 bases for J; bases not matched to a gene: 7. The CDR3 protein is CASSLLGREGTQYF. The CDR3 nucleotides read TGTGCCAGCAGCTTACTGGGCAGGGAGGGGACCCAGTACTTC.

CDR3 DNA sequence: TGCGCCAGCAGCCAAGCACAGTTCTATGGCTACACCTTC. Amino acids: CASSQAQFYGYTF. V and J are TRBV4-3 and TRBJ1-2; the D is unclear. This CDR3 has 13 residues. In germline, CDR1 is LGHNA, CDR2 YSLEER. V lost 1 base to trimming and J lost 4 bases, with 7 bases between them.